This TCR beta chain was profiled in a study of blood T cell repertoires in COVID-19. Profiling relied on immunoSEQ multiplex PCR, and the TCRdb table lists in-frame clones only, not all of them. The sample consists of approximately 190,000 clones, around 83% of them appearing once. Germline V lookup: CDR1 MGHRA, CDR2 YSYEKL. The CDR3 covers 16 residues. With 5 bases clipped from V and 6 bases from J, the junction kept 14 bases outside the gene matches. The chain joins TRBV4-1 to TRBJ1-2; 8 nucleotides match TRBD1. The sample comprised PBMCs or T cells enriched from blood (not recorded which). The source of this sequence is a woman aged 25 to 39 who had been exposed to COVID-19. CDR3 protein: CASSWGLGQGANGYTF. CDR3 nucleotides: TGCGCCAGCAGCTGGGGGTTGGGGCAGGGGGCGAATGGCTACACCTTC.